Following are 22 T cell receptor beta chains from one sample sequenced in a study of blood T cell repertoires in COVID-19. Libraries were prepared by immunoSEQ multiplex PCR; TCRdb keeps only in-frame clonotypes and omits some of them. The sample has 110,000 or so clones, 75% to 90% seen once. Material for sequencing was peripheral blood. These receptors were taken from a man aged 70 or older with active or convalescent COVID-19.

Concerning this clone: The sample carries other DNA sequences with the same CDR3. This rearrangement joins TRBV27 to TRBJ2-1; 7 bases agree with TRBD2. The trim removed 7 bases at V and 4 bases at J, leaving 4 bases unmatched. CDR1 and CDR2 (germline): MNHEY, SMNVEV (reference sequence). This CDR3 region has 13 residues. The DNA for the CDR3 is TGTGCCAGCAACGGAGCGGGATACAATGAGCAGTTCTTC. Translation: CASNGAGYNEQFF.

The chain uses TRBV10-3 and TRBJ1-1; 8 nucleotides agree with TRBD1. The CDR3 sequence is 13 residues long. Germline V CDR1 and CDR2: ENHRY, SYGVKD. With V trimmed by 9 bases and J by 5 bases, 8 bases remained unmatched. The chain's CDR3 is CAIGQGKGTEAFF. CDR3 nucleotide sequence: TGTGCCATAGGACAGGGTAAAGGGACTGAAGCTTTCTTT.

This clone occurred once. The CDR3, as DNA: TGTGCCAGCAGTTTATGGGGGGGCATGAACACTGAAGCTTTCTTT. Protein sequence: CASSLWGGMNTEAFF. V gene TRBV27 combines with J gene TRBJ1-1; tentative D call: TRBD1 (6 bases). This CDR3 has 15 amino acids. V dropped 1 base and J dropped 0 bases, with 9 bases sitting between them. CDR1 is MNHEY, CDR2 SMNVEV, per germline (reference sequence).

This chain links TRBV7-8 with TRBJ1-5, with 7 bases identical to TRBD1. This CDR3 comprises 15 residues. V lost 5 bases and J lost 4; bases outside the gene matches: 8. Per germline, CDR1 SGHVS and CDR2 FQNEAQ. CDR3 bases: TGTGCCAGCAGCAGAAGGGACAGCCCGAATCAGCCCCAGCATTTT. The encoded protein is CASSRRDSPNQPQHF.

The chain carries TRBV28 and TRBJ1-1; 10 bases are a match to TRBD1. After removal of 5 bases from V and 5 bases from J, the junction contained 8 bases not matched to a gene. This CDR3 has 15 amino acids. Germline lookup yields CDR1 MDHEN and CDR2 SYDVKM. This CDR3 reads CASSRGDRGRTEAFF. CDR3 coding DNA: TGTGCCAGCAGTCGGGGGGACAGGGGTAGAACTGAAGCTTTCTTT.

The CDR3 DNA reads as TGTGCCAGCAGTTTGAAACGCGGGGGCGGGGAGACCCAGTACTTC. Its translation is CASSLKRGGGETQYF. The chain is built from TRBV28 and TRBJ2-5; weak D call: TRBD2 (7 bases). V lost 3 bases to trimming and J lost 5 bases, with 16 bases between them. This CDR3 comprises 15 residues. Germline V gene data show CDR1 as MDHEN and CDR2 as SYDVKM.

The J gene is TRBJ2-1, the V gene TRBV28; 7 bases are shared with TRBD2. Trimming took 7 bases from V and 0 from J; bases not matched to a gene: 12. The V gene's germline CDR1 is MDHEN and CDR2 SYDVKM. The CDR3 covers 17 residues. CDR3 nucleotides: TGTGCCAGCAAGGGCCTACTTGGCGGGAGCTCCTACAATGAGCAGTTCTTC. Protein product: CASKGLLGGSSYNEQFF.

The chain has TRBV9 and TRBJ2-5, with 12 bases fitting TRBD2. The CDR3 is made up of 16 amino acids. Per the germline V gene, CDR1 is SGDLS and CDR2 is YYNGEE. With 1 base clipped from V and 3 bases from J, the junction kept 4 bases outside the gene matches. The CDR3 DNA is TGTGCCAGCAGCGTACCTAGGACTAGCGGGGAAGAGACCCAGTACTTC. Residues: CASSVPRTSGEETQYF.

This clone was counted a single time. The chain carries TRBV10-3 and TRBJ2-3, with 9 bases aligning to TRBD2. With 8 bases clipped from V and 3 bases from J, the junction kept 6 bases outside the gene matches. Germline V gives CDR1 ENHRY, CDR2 SYGVKD. The CDR3 spans 14 residues. CDR3 DNA: TGTGCCATCGGGGCTAGCGGGACTACAGATACGCAGTATTTT. Protein: CAIGASGTTDTQYF.

The V gene is TRBV19, the J gene TRBJ2-3, with D maybe TRBD1 (6 bases). The CDR3 covers 13 residues. Trimming took off 6 bases at V and 9 bases at J, with 16 bases between the two ends. Germline values: CDR1 LNHDA, CDR2 SQIVND (reference sequence). This CDR3 is CASRPGTTETQYF. CDR3 coding DNA: TGTGCCAGTAGACCAGGGACAACGGAGACGCAGTATTTT. Variable domain in full (rest from reference TRBV19 and TRBJ2-3): DGGITQSPKYLFRKEGQNVTLSCEQNLNHDAMYWYRQDPGQGLRLIYYSQIVNDFQKGDIAEGYSVSREKKESFPLTVTSAQKNPTAFYLCASRPGTTETQYFGPGTRLTVL.

The chain couples TRBV9 to TRBJ2-3; TRBD2 might be the D (6 bases). V was trimmed by 0 bases and J by 3 bases, leaving 11 bases between them. The CDR3 length is 15 residues. CDR1 is SGDLS and CDR2 is YYNGEE in the germline V gene. CDR3 in DNA: TGTGCCAGCAGCGTAGGCCCTAGCGCAACAGATACGCAGTATTTT. Protein sequence: CASSVGPSATDTQYF.

This sequence joins TRBV28 and TRBJ1-5; TRBD1 matches at 8 bases. Germline values: CDR1 MDHEN, CDR2 SYDVKM. J lost 6 bases, V lost 4 bases, and 8 bases had no gene match. CDR3 length: 15 amino acids. Here the CDR3 reads CASSSGQGLVQPQHF. For the CDR3, the DNA is TGTGCCAGCAGTTCCGGACAGGGTTTGGTTCAGCCCCAGCATTTT.

CDR3 protein: CASSHTLTGGHNEQFF. In DNA, the CDR3 is TGTGCCAGCAGCCATACCCTTACGGGAGGACACAATGAGCAGTTCTTC. The rearrangement links TRBV3-1 (or the pseudogene TRBV3-2) to TRBJ2-1; 7 nucleotides align to TRBD2. V lost 3 bases, J lost 5 bases, and 10 bases stayed unmatched. Germline CDR1 LGHDT, CDR2 YNNKEL (reference sequence). The CDR3 length is 16 residues.

The chain joins TRBV14 to TRBJ2-4; D not resolved. The V end lost 10 bases, the J end lost 1 base, and 14 bases lay between the germline ends. Germline lookup yields CDR1 SGHDN and CDR2 FVKESK. This CDR3 is 14 amino acids long. Here the CDR3 reads CAINSSLAKNIQYF. DNA of the CDR3: TGTGCCATCAACAGTAGTCTGGCCAAAAACATTCAGTACTTC.

V gene TRBV5-1 combines with J gene TRBJ1-1; TRBD1 is a possible D gene (5 bases). Between the trimmed V and J ends, which lost 3 bases and 0 bases, there was a span of 9 bases. Looked up from germline, CDR1 is SGHRS and CDR2 is YFSETQ. The CDR3 runs to 14 residues. The CDR3 here is CASSSQGVNTEAFF. CDR3 bases: TGCGCCAGCAGCTCGCAGGGTGTGAACACTGAAGCTTTCTTT.

The chain carries TRBV28 and TRBJ2-2; 11 nucleotides align to TRBD1. This CDR3 is 16 amino acids long. Per the germline V gene, CDR1 is MDHEN and CDR2 is SYDVKM. With V trimmed by 3 bases and J by 6 bases, 6 bases remained unmatched. As DNA, the CDR3 is TGTGCCAGCAGTTTGGGGACAGGGGGGTTAGCCGGGGAGCTGTTTTTT. It specifies CASSLGTGGLAGELFF.

In this sample, this clone turned up once. This chain joins TRBV21-1 and TRBJ1-5; TRBD1 reflects the table's D call only, with no check against the DNA. TRBV21-1 is noted as a pseudogene. The CDR3 has 15 residues. CDR3 amino acids: CASSNRDILNQPQHF. Here the CDR3 DNA reads TGTGCCAGCAGCAACCGGGACATTCTCAATCAGCCCCAGCATTTT.

CDR3 DNA sequence: TGTGCCAGCAGCCAAGGGACAGCAAATACTCAAGAGACCCAGTACTTC. Its translation is CASSQGTANTQETQYF. V and J are TRBV7-8 and TRBJ2-5; TRBD1 agrees at 7 bases. V gave up 5 bases and J gave up 2 bases; unmatched junction bases: 11. Germline CDR1 reads SGHVS; CDR2 reads FQNEAQ. This CDR3 has 16 residues.

The chain carries TRBV28 and TRBJ1-4, with 7 bases identical to TRBD1. The germline V gene has CDR1 MDHEN and CDR2 SYDVKM. The CDR3 loop spans 14 amino acids. The V gene end was trimmed by 5 bases and the J gene end by 4 bases; junction bases not matched to a gene: 4. The CDR3 DNA reads TGTGCCAGCAGTGGGGACAGTGATAATGAAAAACTGTTTTTT. Translated: CASSGDSDNEKLFF.

The CDR3 DNA sequence: TGCAGTGAGTCTAGGGGTTATGGCTACACCTTC. It yields the protein CSESRGYGYTF. V and J are TRBV20-1 and TRBJ1-2; TRBD1 might be the D (5 bases). V shed 7 bases and J shed 5 bases, with 11 bases lying between them. The germline V gene has CDR1 DFQATT and CDR2 SNEGSKA (reference sequence). This CDR3 is built from 11 residues.

This clone was detected only once. In the same sample, other DNA sequences code for this CDR3. The chain uses TRBV28 and TRBJ1-4, with a possible D match to TRBD1 (5 bases). The V gene's germline CDR1 is MDHEN and CDR2 SYDVKM. CDR3 size: 14 residues. V was trimmed by 3 bases and J by 2 bases, leaving 7 bases between them. The CDR3 loop reads CASSFGGTNEKLFF. The CDR3, as DNA: TGTGCCAGCAGTTTCGGGGGGACTAATGAAAAACTGTTTTTT.

The chain couples TRBV7-2 to TRBJ1-1; D is possibly TRBD1 (6 bases). This CDR3 has 13 amino acids. V was shortened by 5 bases and J by 3 bases, with 10 bases between the two germline ends. The germline CDR1 and CDR2 sequences are SGHTA and FQGNSA. Here the CDR3 reads CASSRQEDTEAFF. As DNA, the CDR3 is TGTGCCAGCAGCCGACAGGAGGACACTGAAGCTTTCTTT. Filled out from reference TRBV7-2 and TRBJ1-1, the complete variable domain reads GAGVSQSPSNKVTEKGKDVELRCDPISGHTALYWYRQSLGQGLEFLIYFQGNSAPDKSGLPSDRFSAERTGGSVSTLTIQRTQQEDSAVYLCASSRQEDTEAFFGQGTRLTVV.